A single TCR beta chain is shown here with its context. Its antigen is not known. These data originate in a study of vaccination and CD4 T cells after COVID-19. Cultured CD4+ T-cell DNA underwent Oncomine TCR Beta short-read sequencing. Genomic DNA was isolated from CD4+ T cells that had been cultured. TCRdb reprocessed the PCR reads with MiXCR, giving one entry per CDR3 protein. The sample lists over 4,500 distinct CDR3 sequences; around 25% were seen once. Per germline, CDR1 SQVTM and CDR2 ANQGSEA. The V gene lost 0 bases and the J gene lost 8 bases, with 17 bases spanning the gap. The CDR3 is made up of 15 amino acids. Study results and caveats: Among those convalescent, a median about 85% of reactive clones emerged solely post-vaccination.

Indicated treatment: approximately nine-day PBMC culture with coronavirus spike peptide pools or control peptides (ViraFEST assay). The source was CD4+ T cells from blood, cultured in vitro, collected after SARS-CoV-2 vaccination. V is TRBV29-1 and J is TRBJ2-1, with no clear D. The TCR originated in a human donor who had recovered from COVID-19. The CDR3: CSVEDQRLRTDEQFF. CDR3 bases: TGCAGCGTTGAAGATCAGAGGTTGAGGACCGATGAGCAGTTCTTC.